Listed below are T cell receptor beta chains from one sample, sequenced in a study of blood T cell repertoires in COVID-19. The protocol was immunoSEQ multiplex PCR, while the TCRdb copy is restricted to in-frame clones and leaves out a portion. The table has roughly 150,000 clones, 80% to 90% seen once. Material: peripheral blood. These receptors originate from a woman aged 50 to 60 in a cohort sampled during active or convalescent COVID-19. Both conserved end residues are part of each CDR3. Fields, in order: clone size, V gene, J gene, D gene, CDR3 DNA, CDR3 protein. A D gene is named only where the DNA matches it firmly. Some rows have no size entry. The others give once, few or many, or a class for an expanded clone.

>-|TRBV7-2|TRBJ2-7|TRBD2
TGTGCCAGCAGCTTAGTGGCTAGCGGGGGTTCCACCCACGAGCAGTACTTC
CASSLVASGGSTHEQYF
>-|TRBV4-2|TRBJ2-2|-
TGTGCCAGCAGCCAAGGGGAACTAGCGAGGGGGGGCCCCGGGGAGCTGTTTTTT
CASSQGELARGGPGELFF
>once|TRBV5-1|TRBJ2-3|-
TGCGCCAGCAGCTTGACTAGTCTCGGCACAGATACGCAGTATTTT
CASSLTSLGTDTQYF
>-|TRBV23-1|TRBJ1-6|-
TGCGCCAGCAGTCAATCCTGGGAGGGCACCTATAATTCACCCCTCCACTTT
CASSQSWEGTYNSPLHF
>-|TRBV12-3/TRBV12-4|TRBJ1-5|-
TGTGCCAGCAGTCCCGAGTACAATCAGCCCCAGCATTTT
CASSPEYNQPQHF
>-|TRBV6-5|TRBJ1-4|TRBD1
TGTGCCAGCAGTTACTCGTACGGGACAGGGGAAAAACTGTTTTTT
CASSYSYGTGEKLFF
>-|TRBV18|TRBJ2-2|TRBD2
TGTGCCAGCTCACCCCAACTAGCGGGGGGCAGTAACACCGGGGAGCTGTTTTTT
CASSPQLAGGSNTGELFF
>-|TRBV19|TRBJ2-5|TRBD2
TGTGCCAGTAGTATCGGACTAGGGGAGACCCAGTACTTC
CASSIGLGETQYF
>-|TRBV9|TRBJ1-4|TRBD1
TGTGCCAGCAGCGGAATCCCTGGGACAGGGGGCCGTGAAAAACTGTTTTTT
CASSGIPGTGGREKLFF
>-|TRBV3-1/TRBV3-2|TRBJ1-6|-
TGTGCCAGCAGCCAAGATAATCTTGGAGGGGCAAGCTCCTATAATTCACCCCTCCACTTT
CASSQDNLGGASSYNSPLHF
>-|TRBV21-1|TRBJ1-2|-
TGTGCCAGCAGCAAAGAGGACGGACGGACTTGGGGCTACACCTTC
CASSKEDGRTWGYTF
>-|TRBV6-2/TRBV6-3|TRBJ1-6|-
TGTGCCAGCAGTTACCACAGGGATAATTCACCCCTCCACTTT
CASSYHRDNSPLHF
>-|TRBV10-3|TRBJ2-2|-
TGTGCCATCTCGGCGGCCGCCAACACCGGGGAGCTGTTTTTT
CAISAAANTGELFF
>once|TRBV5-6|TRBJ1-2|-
TGTGCCAGCAGCCTTCCCCCCCGGGATCTCTATGGCTACACCTTC
CASSLPPRDLYGYTF
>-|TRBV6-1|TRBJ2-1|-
TGTGCCAGCAGTGAGGGGGGACAGAACTACAATGAGCAGTTCTTC
CASSEGGQNYNEQFF
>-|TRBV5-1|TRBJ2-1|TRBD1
TGCGCCAGCAGCCCCCGACAGGGTGACCGTGGCAATGAGCAGTTCTTC
CASSPRQGDRGNEQFF
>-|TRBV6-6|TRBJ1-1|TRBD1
TGTGCCAGCAGCCGGGAGGGGGCTGGGGCGGACACTGAAGCTTTCTTT
CASSREGAGADTEAFF
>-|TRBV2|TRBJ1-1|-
TGTGCCAGCAGTCCCAGACAGAGTTCGAACACTGAAGCTTTCTTT
CASSPRQSSNTEAFF
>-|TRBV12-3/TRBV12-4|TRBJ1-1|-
TGTGCCAGCAGTGTATACACTGAAGCTTTCTTT
CASSVYTEAFF
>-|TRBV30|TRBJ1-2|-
TGTGCCTGGAGCCTAGGGACTTTTCCCAACTATGGCTACACCTTC
CAWSLGTFPNYGYTF
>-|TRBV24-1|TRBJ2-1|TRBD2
TGTGCCACCAGTGATGCGTCTAGCGGGCGTAGGAATGAGCAGTTCTTC
CATSDASSGRRNEQFF
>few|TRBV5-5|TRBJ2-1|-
TGTGCCAGCAGCCCTAACAGGGCCTACAATGAGCAGTTCTTC
CASSPNRAYNEQFF
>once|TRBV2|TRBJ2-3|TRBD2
TGTGCCAGCAGCCCGACGGGACTAGCGGGGGGGGGAGGCACAGATACGCAGTATTTT
CASSPTGLAGGGGTDTQYF
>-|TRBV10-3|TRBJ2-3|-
TGTGCCATCAAGAGCGGAGCTAGCACAGATACGCAGTATTTT
CAIKSGASTDTQYF
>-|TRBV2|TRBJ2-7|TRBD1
TGTGCCAGCAGCGCACCGGGACAGGGGGCCTACGAGCAGTACTTC
CASSAPGQGAYEQYF
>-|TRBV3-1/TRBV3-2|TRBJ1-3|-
TGTGCCAGCAGCCAAGATCCCGGGATCTCTGGAAACACCATATATTTT
CASSQDPGISGNTIYF
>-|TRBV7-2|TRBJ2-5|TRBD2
TGTGCCAGCAGCCTATACCTTGTAGCGGGGCAACAAGAGACCCAGTACTTC
CASSLYLVAGQQETQYF
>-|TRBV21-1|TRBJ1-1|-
TGTGCCAGCAGCAAAGTCCACAATGTAGAGGGAAACACTGAAGCTTTCTTT
CASSKVHNVEGNTEAFF
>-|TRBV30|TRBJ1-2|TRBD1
TGTGCCTGGAAGAGGGACAGTTATGGCTACACCTTC
CAWKRDSYGYTF
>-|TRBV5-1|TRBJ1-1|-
TGCGCCAGCAGCCCAAGACAGGCCCTCACTGAAGCTTTCTTT
CASSPRQALTEAFF
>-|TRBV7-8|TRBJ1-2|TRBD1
TGTGCCAGCAGATTGATACAGGGGTCGGGCTATGGCTACACCTTC
CASRLIQGSGYGYTF
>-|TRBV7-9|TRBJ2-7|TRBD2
TGTGCCAGCAGCCAAGGGACTAGCATCTACTACGAGCAGTACTTC
CASSQGTSIYYEQYF
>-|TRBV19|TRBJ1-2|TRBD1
TGTGCCAGTAGTAGCCCACAGGGGGCAGTCTATGGCTACACCTTC
CASSSPQGAVYGYTF
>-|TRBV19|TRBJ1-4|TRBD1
TGTGCCAGTAGTTATGGTAAAGGGGGCGTAAGTGAAAAACTGTTTTTT
CASSYGKGGVSEKLFF
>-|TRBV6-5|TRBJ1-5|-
TGTGCCAGCAGTTCCCAGACTTTAGGGGGTCAGCCCCAGCATTTT
CASSSQTLGGQPQHF
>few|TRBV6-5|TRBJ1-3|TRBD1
TGTGCCAGCAGTTATTCGGGACAGGGCTCTGGAAACACCATATATTTT
CASSYSGQGSGNTIYF
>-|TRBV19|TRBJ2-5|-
TGTGCCAGTAGTATGTTGCAGGCCTTGGAGACCCAGTACTTC
CASSMLQALETQYF
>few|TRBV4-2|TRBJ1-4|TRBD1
TGTGCCAGCAGCCAAGAGGGGACAGCCAGTAATGAAAAACTGTTTTTT
CASSQEGTASNEKLFF
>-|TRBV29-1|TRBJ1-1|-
TGCAGCCGCGGGGGGGGGAACACTGAAGCTTTCTTT
CSRGGGNTEAFF
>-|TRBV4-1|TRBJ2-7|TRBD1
TGCGCCAGCAGCCGGTCGGACAGGGGGCCCGGCTCCTACGAGCAGTACTTC
CASSRSDRGPGSYEQYF
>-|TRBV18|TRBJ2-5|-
TGTGCCAGCTCACCGAGTCTGGTTACCCAAGAGACCCAGTACTTC
CASSPSLVTQETQYF
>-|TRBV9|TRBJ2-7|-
TGTGCCAGCAGCGAGCCCCCCGGCGGAGGGGTCCACGAGCAGTACTTC
CASSEPPGGGVHEQYF